Following are 13 T cell receptor beta chains from one sample sequenced in a study of T cells in tumors after PD-1 blockade. Clones were sequenced by immunoSEQ multiplex PCR, and TCRdb holds only the in-frame ones, with some missing. The sample lists approximately 47,000 clones, about 84% occurring once. Material: PBMCs, obtained before anti-PD-1 treatment. The receptors stem from a human donor with basal cell carcinoma.

The CDR3, as DNA: TGTGCCAGCAGTGCCCGGGACACCATTTCCGGGGAGCTGTTTTTT. Its protein is CASSARDTISGELFF. The rearrangement joins TRBV2 to TRBJ2-2; D is perhaps TRBD1 (6 bases). This CDR3 has 15 residues. Germline CDR1 is SNHLY and CDR2 is FYNNEI. Trimming cost V 4 bases and J 6 bases, with 15 bases left between them.

The V gene is TRBV5-1, the J gene TRBJ2-1; 12 bases are a match to TRBD1. Germline CDR1 and CDR2: SGHRS and YFSETQ. CDR3 length equals 16 residues. Trimming took 3 bases from V and 6 from J; bases not matched to a gene: 7. CDR3 nucleotide sequence: TGCGCCAGCAGCTCACCCGGGACAGGGGGCTCCAATGAGCAGTTCTTC. This encodes CASSSPGTGGSNEQFF.

This chain connects TRBV11-1 to TRBJ2-1; D unclear. The CDR3 contains 15 residues. V was cut by 1 base and J by 6 bases, with 13 bases left in between. Germline V lookup: CDR1 SGHAT, CDR2 FQDESV (reference sequence). The chain's CDR3 is CASSLGSTDSNEQFF. The CDR3 DNA sequence: TGTGCCAGCAGCTTAGGTTCAACAGATTCCAATGAGCAGTTCTTC.

V is TRBV7-9 and J is TRBJ2-3; D is possibly TRBD1 or TRBD2 (5 bases each). CDR1 SEHNR and CDR2 FQNEAQ come from the germline V gene (reference sequence). Trimming stripped 2 bases from V and 4 bases from J, with 10 bases between. The CDR3 contains 14 residues. The CDR3: CASSLQGTADTQYF. The CDR3 DNA reads as TGTGCCAGCAGCTTACAAGGGACCGCAGATACGCAGTATTTT. The entire variable domain, with the rest obtained from reference TRBV7-9 and TRBJ2-3, is as follows: DTGVSQNPRHKITKRGQNVTFRCDPISEHNRLYWYRQTLGQGPEFLTYFQNEAQLEKSRLLSDRFSAERPKGSFSTLEIQRTEQGDSAMYLCASSLQGTADTQYFGPGTRLTVL.

The CDR3 region is CASSLDGRGGDSPLHF. DNA for the CDR3: TGCGCCAGCAGCTTGGATGGTAGGGGCGGGGATTCACCCCTCCACTTT. The rearrangement joins TRBV5-1 to TRBJ1-6; tentative D call: TRBD1 (5 bases). From germline, CDR1 is SGHRS and CDR2 YFSETQ. This CDR3 comprises 16 residues. Trimming stripped 0 bases from V and 8 bases from J, with 15 bases between.

The chain links TRBV3-1 (or the pseudogene TRBV3-2) to TRBJ2-3; D is possibly TRBD1 (5 bases). The CDR3 has 14 residues. Trimming left V 1 base short and J 4 bases short, with 9 bases between. Germline V lookup: CDR1 LGHDT, CDR2 YNNKEL (reference sequence). Here the CDR3 DNA reads TGTGCCAGCAGCCAAGCATGGGGCGCAGATACGCAGTATTTT. It yields the protein CASSQAWGADTQYF.

This sequence joins TRBV5-1 and TRBJ2-1, with 7 bases aligning to TRBD2. The V gene's germline CDR1 is SGHRS and CDR2 YFSETQ. The CDR3 consists of 18 residues. V lost 3 bases, J lost 4 bases, and 16 bases stayed unmatched. CDR3 DNA: TGCGCCAGCAGCTCTGGACTAGTTATGGACCTAGGGTACAATGAGCAGTTCTTC. Amino acids: CASSSGLVMDLGYNEQFF.

The chain recombines TRBV9 with TRBJ2-5, with 7 bases fitting TRBD1. V shed 1 base, J shed 5 bases, and the junction held 5 bases outside the gene matches. The CDR3 runs to 14 residues. Germline CDR1 reads SGDLS; CDR2 reads YYNGEE. CDR3 sequence (DNA): TGTGCCAGCAGCGTAACGTCGACAGGGGAGACCCAGTACTTC. Translation: CASSVTSTGETQYF.

V usage is TRBV7-9 and J usage is TRBJ1-1; 11 bases are shared with TRBD1. CDR1 is SEHNR and CDR2 is FQNEAQ in the germline V gene (reference sequence). This CDR3 has 14 residues. V trimming: 5 bases; J trimming: 4 bases; junction bases outside the gene matches: 3. CDR3 residues: CASSRGQGATEAFF. The CDR3 DNA is TGTGCCAGCAGCCGAGGACAGGGGGCCACTGAAGCTTTCTTT.

The chain employs TRBV24-1 and TRBJ2-4; 7 bases agree with TRBD2. The CDR3 is made up of 15 amino acids. V shed 3 bases and J 6 bases; nucleotides not matched to a gene: 7. Germline V gives CDR1 KGHDR, CDR2 SFDVKD. The CDR3 DNA is TGTGCCACCAGTGATACCCTAGCGGCCCTAAACATTCAGTACTTC. Protein product: CATSDTLAALNIQYF.

This clone occurred once. The chain combines TRBV29-1 with TRBJ1-3; a possible D gene is TRBD1 (5 bases). CDR1 is SQVTM and CDR2 is ANQGSEA in the germline V gene. Trimming cost V 3 bases and J 4 bases, with 10 bases left between them. There are 13 residues in the CDR3. CDR3 coding DNA: TGCAGCGTTGATGAGGGGAGAGGAAACACCATATATTTT. Translation gives CSVDEGRGNTIYF. The whole variable domain, remainder taken from reference TRBV29-1 and TRBJ1-3, is SAVISQKPSRDICQRGTSLTIQCQVDSQVTMMFWYRQQPGQSLTLIATANQGSEATYESGFVIDKFPISRPNLTFSTLTVSNMSPEDSSIYLCSVDEGRGNTIYFGEGSWLTVV.

This clone was found once. The chain uses TRBV19 and TRBJ1-2; 7 bases fit TRBD1. Trimming at V came to 5 bases and at J to 5 bases, leaving 8 bases not matched to a gene. CDR1 is LNHDA, CDR2 SQIVND, per germline (reference sequence). The CDR3 is 14 amino acids. CDR3 region: CASSPMTGSYGYTF. For the CDR3, the DNA is TGTGCCAGTAGTCCAATGACAGGGAGTTATGGCTACACCTTC.

The chain links TRBV21-1 to TRBJ1-1. TRBV21-1 is classified as a pseudogene. The CDR3 spans 16 residues. The CDR3 bases are TGTGCCAGCAGCAAAGTAATCGAGATCATGAACACTGAAGCTTTCTTT. Amino acid sequence: CASSKVIEIMNTEAFF.